These 10 T cell receptor beta chains were all obtained from the same sample, sequenced in a study of blood T cell repertoires in COVID-19 (dated by TCRdb to between 2020 and 2021). The library was produced with the immunoSEQ multiplex PCR assay. TCRdb's version of the immuneACCESS table is confined to in-frame rearrangements and falls short of the full clone set. An unresolved V gene accounts for under half of the shortfall where checked; the remainder is of unknown origin. In all, the sample holds some 190,000 clones, and 80% of those were seen once. Clones ranked in the top ten supply less than 7% of the sample. Sequences were obtained from peripheral blood. The receptors come from a man aged 55 to 69 with acute or convalescent COVID-19.

V and J are TRBV7-2 and TRBJ2-3; a weak D match, TRBD2 (5 bases). This CDR3 has 17 amino acids. The germline V gene has CDR1 SGHTA and CDR2 FQGNSA. Deletions cut 0 bases from V and 2 bases from J, with 15 bases between. CDR3: CASSLALDYFPTDTQYF. DNA of the CDR3: TGTGCCAGCAGCTTAGCGTTAGACTACTTCCCCACAGATACGCAGTATTTT. The full variable domain, its missing parts supplied by reference TRBV7-2 and TRBJ2-3, is GAGVSQSPSNKVTEKGKDVELRCDPISGHTALYWYRQSLGQGLEFLIYFQGNSAPDKSGLPSDRFSAERTGGSVSTLTIQRTQQEDSAVYLCASSLALDYFPTDTQYFGPGTRLTVL.

The chain combines TRBV7-8 with TRBJ2-7; 11 bases match TRBD2. The CDR3 contains 13 residues. Germline V gene sequence: CDR1 SGHVS, CDR2 FQNEAQ. V lost 6 bases to trimming and J lost 6 bases; unmatched junction nucleotides: 4. The chain's CDR3 is CASRGLAGGEQYF. As DNA, the CDR3 is TGTGCCAGCAGAGGGCTAGCGGGGGGCGAGCAGTACTTC.

The V call is TRBV6-5, the J call TRBJ2-6, with 8 bases aligning to TRBD1. The ends lost 11 bases at V and 0 bases at J; junction bases unmatched: 6. Germline CDR1 and CDR2: MNHEY and SVGAGI. The CDR3 runs 15 residues. CDR3 DNA: TGTGCCTGTGACAGGGGCCTCTCTGGGGCCAACGTCCTGACTTTC. It yields the protein CACDRGLSGANVLTF.

V and J are TRBV12-3 or TRBV12-4 and TRBJ1-2; D is undetermined. This CDR3 contains 13 residues. Trimming shortened V by 2 bases and J by 2 bases, and 6 bases separated the two germline ends. CDR3: CASSLQANYGYTF. The CDR3 DNA follows: TGTGCCAGCAGTTTACAGGCCAACTATGGCTACACCTTC.

This clone was seen only once. As DNA, the CDR3 is TGTGCCAGCAGTTCAGGATCAGCCGGAAACACCATATATTTT. This translates into CASSSGSAGNTIYF. This sequence joins TRBV6-6 and TRBJ1-3; D unclear. The germline gives CDR1 MNHNY, CDR2 SVGAGI (reference sequence). The CDR3 spans 14 residues. Trimming cost V 4 bases and J 4 bases, with 11 bases left between them.

The chain joins TRBV6-5 to TRBJ2-7, with TRBD1 matching 7 bases. Looked up from germline, CDR1 is MNHEY and CDR2 is SVGAGI. The CDR3 has 10 residues. The CDR3 coding sequence is TGTGGGACAGGAACCTACGAGCAGTACTTC. Its translation is CGTGTYEQYF.

The chain joins TRBV12-5 to TRBJ1-5; tentatively, D is TRBD1 (6 bases). The CDR3 spans 13 residues. The V end lost 4 bases, the J end lost 4 bases, and 8 bases lay between the germline ends. Germline loops: CDR1 LGHNT, CDR2 FRNRAP. DNA of the CDR3: TGTGCTAGTGGTTCCGGACAGAATCAGCCCCAGCATTTT. Protein: CASGSGQNQPQHF.

The chain combines TRBV2 with TRBJ2-1; 8 bases map to TRBD1. The CDR3 is made up of 13 amino acids. The ends lost 7 bases at V and 9 bases at J; junction bases unmatched: 8. Germline V CDR1 and CDR2: SNHLY, FYNNEI. CDR3 in amino acids: CASISSTGGEQFF. CDR3 sequence (DNA): TGTGCCAGCATCTCTTCAACAGGGGGTGAGCAGTTCTTC.

The rearrangement links TRBV5-4 to TRBJ2-7, with 9 positions matching TRBD2. V gave up 0 bases and J gave up 4 bases; unmatched junction bases: 2. Germline V lookup: CDR1 SGHNT, CDR2 YYREEE (reference sequence). The CDR3 loop spans 14 amino acids. CDR3: CASSLGGLAYEQYF. Here the CDR3 DNA reads TGTGCCAGCAGCTTGGGGGGACTAGCTTACGAGCAGTACTTC.

The CDR3 region is CASSSQGGYGYTF. The CDR3 bases are TGTGCCAGCAGCAGTCAGGGCGGCTATGGCTACACCTTC. The chain recombines TRBV6-2 or TRBV6-3 with TRBJ1-2; D may be TRBD1 (5 bases). The CDR3 is 13 residues long. The V gene's germline CDR1 is MNHEY and CDR2 SVGEGT. The germline V and J ends were trimmed by 6 bases and 4 bases, with 12 bases remaining between them.